The rows below give T cell receptor beta chains drawn from one sample of a study of CD8+ T cells in alopecia areata. Produced via immunoSEQ multiplex PCR; TCRdb's table is partial and in-frame only. The table includes some 210,000 clones, 50% to 70% detected once. The material was CD4+ T cells sorted from blood, obtained at week 0. These TCRs come from a human donor with alopecia areata. CDR3s include the opening cysteine and the closing phenylalanine or tryptophan. Each record gives: CDR3 DNA, CDR3 protein, J gene, clone size, V gene, D gene. D genes are given only for firm matches. The size of a clone is reported for some rows only, either as once, few or many, or as a class for expanded clones.

DNA: TGTGCCAGCAGCCTTGGAGGGGCTGGAGAGACCCAGTACTTC; CDR3: CASSLGGAGETQYF; J: TRBJ2-5; size: -; V: TRBV7-3; D: -
DNA: TGTGCCAGCAGTCCCGGGGTCCGCAGGGTAACCGAGCAGTACTTC; CDR3: CASSPGVRRVTEQYF; J: TRBJ2-7; size: -; V: TRBV25-1; D: -
DNA: TGTGCCATCAGTGAGTCATCGTCGAACACTGAAGCTTTCTTT; CDR3: CAISESSSNTEAFF; J: TRBJ1-1; size: few; V: TRBV10-3; D: -
DNA: TGTGCCAGCAGCGGACGTTCGGGAGAGACCCAGTACTTC; CDR3: CASSGRSGETQYF; J: TRBJ2-5; size: -; V: TRBV9; D: -
DNA: TGTGCCTGGAGTCCTACCCGGACTAATGAAAAACTGTTTTTT; CDR3: CAWSPTRTNEKLFF; J: TRBJ1-4; size: few; V: TRBV30; D: -
DNA: TGCAGCGTTGAAGTCATCAAACAGGGGATTATGAACACTGAAGCTTTCTTT; CDR3: CSVEVIKQGIMNTEAFF; J: TRBJ1-1; size: -; V: TRBV29-1; D: TRBD1
DNA: TGTGCCAGCAGCTTGGACAGGGCCAAGACCCAGTACTTC; CDR3: CASSLDRAKTQYF; J: TRBJ2-5; size: -; V: TRBV5-5; D: -
DNA: TGCGCCAGCAGCTTGGCCGTCGGGACTAGTGCCTATGAGCAGTTCTTC; CDR3: CASSLAVGTSAYEQFF; J: TRBJ2-1; size: -; V: TRBV5-1; D: TRBD2
DNA: TGTGCCTATACACAGGGGGCAAATGGCTACACCTTC; CDR3: CAYTQGANGYTF; J: TRBJ1-2; size: few; V: TRBV30; D: TRBD1
DNA: TGCAGCGTTGAAGTGGCGGAATCGGGCCAGGGGCCCCAGCATTTT; CDR3: CSVEVAESGQGPQHF; J: TRBJ1-5; size: -; V: TRBV29-1; D: -
DNA: TGTGCCAGTAGTCCTCTCGGACTAGCGGGAAGATATAACTCCTACAATGAGCAGTTCTTC; CDR3: CASSPLGLAGRYNSYNEQFF; J: TRBJ2-1; size: -; V: TRBV19; D: TRBD2
DNA: TGTGCCAGTAGTAGTTCGGGGAGGGACAGCTATGGCTACACCTTC; CDR3: CASSSSGRDSYGYTF; J: TRBJ1-2; size: -; V: TRBV19; D: TRBD1
DNA: TGTGCCAGCAGCCAAGGACAGGAAGATGAGCAGTTCTTC; CDR3: CASSQGQEDEQFF; J: TRBJ2-1; size: -; V: TRBV4-2; D: -
DNA: TGTGCCAGCAGCCAGGGGGCGGCTGGCTACACCTTC; CDR3: CASSQGAAGYTF; J: TRBJ1-2; size: -; V: TRBV5-4; D: TRBD1
DNA: TGTGCTAGCAGCTTAGACTACAGGGGCGAGCAGTACTTC; CDR3: CASSLDYRGEQYF; J: TRBJ2-7; size: -; V: TRBV7-7; D: TRBD1
DNA: TGCGCCAGCGGAGATAGGTCCGCCTCTGGGGCCAACGTCCTGACTTTC; CDR3: CASGDRSASGANVLTF; J: TRBJ2-6; size: -; V: TRBV5-1; D: -
DNA: TGCGCCAGCAGCTCTAGCGGGATTGAGCAGTTCTTC; CDR3: CASSSSGIEQFF; J: TRBJ2-1; size: -; V: TRBV5-1; D: TRBD2
DNA: TGTGCCAGCAGAGAGTCGGACAGACTTTCCTATGGCTACACCTTC; CDR3: CASRESDRLSYGYTF; J: TRBJ1-2; size: -; V: TRBV10-3; D: -
DNA: TGCGCCAGCACCCCTGGAGGGGGCACTGAAGCTTTCTTT; CDR3: CASTPGGGTEAFF; J: TRBJ1-1; size: -; V: TRBV5-1; D: -
DNA: TGTGCCTGGAGTCCAGGACAGCTAAACACTGAAGCTTTCTTT; CDR3: CAWSPGQLNTEAFF; J: TRBJ1-1; size: few; V: TRBV30; D: -
DNA: TGTGCCAGCAGTATGTCGGACAGGGGTCGGCAGTACTTC; CDR3: CASSMSDRGRQYF; J: TRBJ2-7; size: -; V: TRBV2; D: TRBD1
DNA: TGTGCCAGCAGCTTGACGGACTCTGTCTCCTACAATGAGCAGTTCTTC; CDR3: CASSLTDSVSYNEQFF; J: TRBJ2-1; size: -; V: TRBV7-3; D: -